This T cell receptor beta chain came from a study of cytotoxic CD8 clonotypes in ibrutinib-treated CLL. This CDR3 has 15 amino acids. V was pared by 3 bases and J by 0 bases, with 9 bases between. In germline, CDR1 is MNHEY, CDR2 SMNVEV (reference sequence). Depth targeted 1 in 200,000 to 1 in 1 million T cells, averaging 10x coverage per clonotype. Sequencing was performed with immunoSEQ multiplex PCR; in TCRdb, only in-frame clones are kept and a portion is missing. In the table there are some 92,000 clones, approximately 77% of which are singletons. A note on this clone: The antigen is not known. The sample contains more than one DNA sequence encoding this CDR3.

Study-wide results and limits: Clonotypes that were public were uncommon, and they contracted or stayed stable on treatment.

The chain employs TRBV27 and TRBJ1-5, with D possibly matching TRBD1 (5 bases). This clonotype originated in a human donor with chronic lymphocytic leukemia. The source was PBMCs, collected after 24 months of ibrutinib treatment. CDR3 sequence (DNA): TGTGCCAGCAGTTTCCAGGGATATAGCAATCAGCCCCAGCATTTT. Protein product: CASSFQGYSNQPQHF.